This T cell receptor (beta chain) originates from a study of blood T cell repertoires in COVID-19. Study information: In each case, the material was cDNA or gDNA derived from T cells, B-cell-depleted T cells, or PBMCs.

Germline V lookup: CDR1 SGHNT, CDR2 YYREEE (reference sequence). CDR3 length equals 15 residues. Unmatched junction bases numbered 1, after V lost 3 bases and J lost 1 base. Data came from immunoSEQ multiplex PCR; TCRdb stores just in-frame clones and leaves some out. The repertoire includes roughly 100,000 clones, roughly four fifths of them detected once, and roughly a tenth sits in the top ten. The chain uses TRBV5-4 and TRBJ2-1; the match to TRBD1 covers 10 bases. Sequencing used peripheral blood. The source of this sequence is a woman in her 70s with acute or convalescent COVID-19. In nucleotides, the CDR3 is TGTGCCAGCAGCTCGGGACAGGGGTCCTACAATGAGCAGTTCTTC. This encodes CASSSGQGSYNEQFF.